The entry that follows covers one T cell receptor beta chain sequence. Its antigen is not known. The CDR3 consists of 12 residues. The germline V gene has CDR1 SQVTM and CDR2 ANQGSEA. The V gene lost 2 bases and the J gene lost 7 bases, with 8 bases spanning the gap. Time point here: patch test 2, 6 weeks after DPC sensitization. As for treatment: therapeutic diphenylcyclopropenone sensitization with weekly scalp DPC. Blood sampling occurred before each patch-test application. Donors were 18 to 70-year-old alopecia patients suitable for DPC. This sample is drawn from a study of human T cells and chemical hapten exposure. Study as a whole: Patch tests containing 0.01% DPC, applied to the upper back, were read at 6 days. Points from the study as a whole: Expanded TCR sets contained significantly more large CDR3 similarity clusters than controls.

In TCRdb, the RACE reads were re-called with MiXCR into one record per CDR3 protein. The sample includes 110,000 to 150,000 distinct CDR3 sequences, roughly 10% seen only once; the top ten take approximately 1.3%. The rearrangement uses TRBV29-1 and TRBJ2-2; D is unclear. The sequence came from a woman between 45 and 65 years old with alopecia areata. Some clones in this sample may be carry-over from other donors' samples. Sequencing was performed on whole blood, taken in connection with sensitization to the hapten diphenylcyclopropenone (DPC). The DNA of the CDR3 is TGCAGCGTTGAACGTCAGAGCGGGGAGCTGTTTTTT. It is translated as CSVERQSGELFF.